These 30 T cell receptor beta chains were all obtained from the same sample, sequenced in a study of cytomegalovirus exposure and HLA in healthy donors. Measured with immunoSEQ multiplex PCR; TCRdb has only the in-frame clones, and not every one. The sample carries under 300,000 clones, around 88% recorded once. Source material: PBMCs. Receptor source: a woman aged 25 to 39 in good health and CMV-seropositive.

This sequence joins TRBV10-1 and TRBJ2-1, with TRBD1 identical over 9 bases. The junction had 10 bases not matched to a gene; V was cut back by 0 bases and J by 4 bases. In germline, CDR1 is WNHNN, CDR2 SYGVQD (reference sequence). CDR3 length: 18 amino acids. The CDR3 here is CASSESTTGTGTYNEQFF. CDR3 in DNA: TGCGCCAGCAGTGAGTCGACCACCGGGACAGGGACATACAATGAGCAGTTCTTC.

The V and J genes are TRBV20-1 and TRBJ2-7, with D possibly TRBD1 on 6 matching bases. This CDR3 is built from 11 residues. The V end lost 3 bases, the J end lost 3 bases, and 6 bases lay between the germline ends. Looked up from germline, CDR1 is DFQATT and CDR2 is SNEGSKA (reference sequence). The CDR3 protein is CSARDSYEQYF. The CDR3 DNA sequence: TGCAGTGCTAGGGACAGCTACGAGCAGTACTTC.

The chain uses TRBV18 and TRBJ2-5; 13 bases line up with TRBD2. The CDR3 covers 17 residues. V lost 6 bases, J lost 5 bases, and 12 bases stayed unmatched. The germline gives CDR1 KGHSH, CDR2 LQKENI. The CDR3 DNA sequence: TGTGCCAGCTCCTCCGGGACTAGCGGGACTCTGGAGGAGACCCAGTACTTC. It yields the protein CASSSGTSGTLEETQYF.

On this clone: This CDR3 is also generated by other DNA sequences in the sample. The chain uses TRBV7-9 and TRBJ2-7, with TRBD1 matching 11 bases. Germline V CDR1 and CDR2: SEHNR, FQNEAQ (reference sequence). The ends lost 5 bases at V and 2 bases at J; junction bases unmatched: 2. The CDR3 contains 14 residues. CDR3 residues: CASSLGQGAYEQYF. Written as DNA, the CDR3 is TGTGCCAGCAGCCTGGGACAGGGGGCCTACGAGCAGTACTTC.

V is TRBV4-1 and J is TRBJ2-2; 7 bases are shared with TRBD1. This CDR3 comprises 16 residues. V lost 3 bases, J lost 3 bases, and 7 bases stayed unmatched. Germline CDR1 reads MGHRA; CDR2 reads YSYEKL. As DNA, the CDR3 is TGCGCCAGCAGCCAGGTACAGGGGAGATACACCGGGGAGCTGTTTTTT. Encoded protein: CASSQVQGRYTGELFF.

The chain combines TRBV28 with TRBJ2-1; 10 positions agree with TRBD1. The ends lost 3 bases at V and 6 bases at J; junction bases unmatched: 8. CDR3 length equals 16 residues. The V gene's germline CDR1 is MDHEN and CDR2 SYDVKM. The CDR3 DNA reads as TGTGCCAGCAGTTTCATTCCGGGACAGGGGATCAATGAGCAGTTCTTC. It translates to CASSFIPGQGINEQFF.

The chain has TRBV7-9 and TRBJ2-7; 8 nucleotides match TRBD2. J was trimmed by 3 bases and V by 8 bases; bases with no gene match: 21. This CDR3 region has 18 residues. Germline CDR1 and CDR2: SEHNR and FQNEAQ (reference sequence). CDR3 coding DNA: TGTGCCAGCTTCCAAGCGGGAGCTCCACCTAATCCCCTCTACGAGCAGTACTTC. It specifies CASFQAGAPPNPLYEQYF.

The rearrangement uses TRBV11-2 and TRBJ1-1, with D tentatively TRBD1 (6 bases). V shed 7 bases and J shed 1 base, with 10 bases lying between them. Germline V CDR1 and CDR2: SGHAT, FQNNGV. The CDR3 contains 13 residues. DNA for the CDR3: TGTGCCAGCAACCAGGGGCCGAACACTGAAGCTTTCTTT. Translated: CASNQGPNTEAFF. Combining the CDR3 with reference TRBV11-2 and TRBJ1-1 gives the whole variable domain EAGVAQSPRYKIIEKRQSVAFWCNPISGHATLYWYQQILGQGPKLLIQFQNNGVVDDSQLPKDRFSAERLKGVDSTLKIQPAKLEDSAVYLCASNQGPNTEAFFGQGTRLTVV.

The chain recombines TRBV7-9 with TRBJ1-3, with a weak D call TRBD1 (6 bases). Germline V gene sequence: CDR1 SEHNR, CDR2 FQNEAQ (reference sequence). The CDR3 spans 14 residues. The V end was cut by 4 bases, the J end by 5 bases, with 12 bases between. In DNA, the CDR3 is TGTGCCAGCAGCTGGGACACGATTAGAAACACCATATATTTT. The encoded protein is CASSWDTIRNTIYF.

This clone was found a few times. The CDR3 DNA sequence: TGTGCCAGCAGTCTACTGGACAGACCCTACGAGCAGTACTTC. Translated, it gives CASSLLDRPYEQYF. This rearrangement joins TRBV27 to TRBJ2-7; D may be TRBD1 (6 bases). The germline V gene has CDR1 MNHEY and CDR2 SMNVEV (reference sequence). V dropped 5 bases and J dropped 2 bases, with 13 bases sitting between them. This CDR3 contains 14 residues.

This chain joins TRBV30 and TRBJ1-5; 10 bases are shared with TRBD1. CDR1 GTSNPN and CDR2 SVGIG come from the germline V gene (reference sequence). The CDR3 loop spans 13 amino acids. Losses at the gene ends were 3 bases for V and 5 bases for J; bases not matched to a gene: 1. The CDR3 bases are TGTGCCTGGAGAGGGACAGGGGATCAGCCCCAGCATTTT. The encoded protein is CAWRGTGDQPQHF.

The chain couples TRBV2 to TRBJ2-1; 12 positions agree with TRBD2. CDR3 size: 14 residues. CDR1 is SNHLY, CDR2 FYNNEI, per germline. The V segment lost 8 bases and the J segment 4 bases; nucleotides outside the gene matches: 3. The CDR3 DNA sequence: TGTGCCAGCGCCGGGACTAGCGGGTACAATGAGCAGTTCTTC. Amino acid sequence: CASAGTSGYNEQFF.

V gene TRBV6-5 combines with J gene TRBJ1-3; no clear D. Germline V gives CDR1 MNHEY, CDR2 SVGAGI. CDR3 length: 13 amino acids. V dropped 5 bases and J dropped 4 bases, with 9 bases sitting between them. CDR3 sequence reads: CASSQQKGNTIYF. The CDR3, as DNA: TGTGCCAGCAGTCAACAAAAAGGAAACACCATATATTTT.

The count of this clone is one. V and J are TRBV28 and TRBJ2-5, with 7 bases aligning to TRBD2. Trimming removed 6 bases from V and 4 bases from J; junction bases left unmatched: 11. The CDR3 contains 15 residues. Looked up from germline, CDR1 is MDHEN and CDR2 is SYDVKM. The CDR3 coding sequence is TGTGCCAGCAGCCCCGCCGGGGAGGGGCGAGAGACCCAGTACTTC. It yields the protein CASSPAGEGRETQYF.

J is TRBJ2-1 and V is TRBV19; 12 nucleotides align to TRBD2. The CDR3 is made up of 17 amino acids. From germline, CDR1 is LNHDA and CDR2 SQIVND (reference sequence). After removal of 11 bases from V and 8 bases from J, the junction contained 19 bases not matched to a gene. The CDR3 protein is CASSTGPRLAGEDEQFF. The CDR3 DNA sequence: TGTGCCTCCTCAACAGGGCCCAGACTAGCGGGAGAGGATGAGCAGTTCTTC.

The chain carries TRBV4-1 and TRBJ1-3; no reliable D call. V was clipped by 1 base and J by 4 bases, with 14 bases between them. The CDR3 is 16 amino acids. The germline V gene encodes CDR1 MGHRA and CDR2 YSYEKL. The CDR3 protein is CASSQVDTFSGNTIYF. The CDR3 region has the DNA TGCGCCAGCAGCCAAGTCGACACTTTTTCAGGAAACACCATATATTTT.

This clone came up a few times. The rearrangement uses TRBV4-1 and TRBJ2-7; weak D call: TRBD2 (7 bases). V lost 1 base, J lost 5 bases, and 12 bases lay in between. The germline V gene has CDR1 MGHRA and CDR2 YSYEKL. The CDR3 is made up of 14 amino acids. The chain's CDR3 is CASSQVAGANEQYF. The DNA of the CDR3 is TGCGCCAGCAGCCAAGTTGCGGGGGCAAACGAGCAGTACTTC.

This chain connects TRBV5-1 to TRBJ2-5, with 11 bases aligning to TRBD2. This CDR3 is 16 amino acids long. The V and J ends lost 0 bases and 4 bases, in that order; junction bases with no gene match: 5. CDR1 is SGHRS and CDR2 is YFSETQ in the germline V gene. CDR3 sequence: CASSLALAGGGETQYF. CDR3 bases: TGCGCCAGCAGCTTGGCTCTAGCGGGAGGTGGAGAGACCCAGTACTTC.

The CDR3 spells CASSRDRGGLAGGPRAYEQYF. DNA of the CDR3: TGTGCCAGCAGCCGTGACAGGGGCGGGCTAGCGGGAGGGCCGAGGGCCTACGAGCAGTACTTC. This chain connects TRBV4-2 to TRBJ2-7; 12 positions match TRBD2. CDR3 length: 21 residues. The trim removed 4 bases at V and 2 bases at J, leaving 21 bases unmatched. CDR1 and CDR2 (germline): LGHNA, YNFKEQ.

The chain is built from TRBV11-2 and TRBJ2-1; D possibly corresponds to TRBD1 (6 bases). The CDR3 loop spans 16 amino acids. V dropped 2 bases and J dropped 3 bases, with 14 bases sitting between them. The germline V gene encodes CDR1 SGHAT and CDR2 FQNNGV. This CDR3 is CASSLSRQGYYNEQFF. The CDR3 nucleotides read TGTGCCAGCAGCTTATCGCGGCAGGGGTACTACAATGAGCAGTTCTTC.

This sequence joins TRBV30 and TRBJ1-1, with D possibly TRBD1 on 5 matching bases. Looked up from germline, CDR1 is GTSNPN and CDR2 is SVGIG (reference sequence). The CDR3 has 13 residues. V was pared by 1 base and J by 3 bases, with 9 bases between. CDR3 amino acids: CAWSGQLDTEAFF. CDR3 nucleotide sequence: TGTGCCTGGAGTGGACAGTTGGACACTGAAGCTTTCTTT.

This sequence joins TRBV28 and TRBJ2-7; 8 bases fit TRBD1. Germline V lookup: CDR1 MDHEN, CDR2 SYDVKM. J was trimmed by 6 bases and V by 7 bases; bases with no gene match: 17. The CDR3 is 16 amino acids. CDR3 DNA sequence: TGTGCCAGCAAGGTCGTACCCGGACAGGGTTTGGTCGAGCAGTACTTC. Translation: CASKVVPGQGLVEQYF.

This clone was detected only once. The rearrangement joins TRBV4-1 to TRBJ2-3; weak D call: TRBD2 (6 bases). The CDR3 is made up of 15 amino acids. The germline V and J ends were trimmed by 0 bases and 5 bases, with 12 bases remaining between them. The germline V gene encodes CDR1 MGHRA and CDR2 YSYEKL. CDR3 in DNA: TGCGCCAGCAGCCAAGATAGCCGGGAGAAAGATACGCAGTATTTT. The encoded protein is CASSQDSREKDTQYF.

This rearrangement joins TRBV5-1 to TRBJ2-1, with D perhaps matching TRBD1 (5 bases). Germline-derived CDR1 and CDR2 are SGHRS and YFSETQ. The V end lost 0 bases, the J end lost 8 bases, and 15 bases lay between the germline ends. The CDR3 covers 15 residues. Written as DNA, the CDR3 is TGCGCCAGCAGCTTGGGCCAGGGTATGGGCCATGAGCAGTTCTTC. Protein product: CASSLGQGMGHEQFF.

The chain employs TRBV11-2 and TRBJ2-7, with a possible D match to TRBD2 (6 bases). V lost 4 bases and J lost 7, with 11 bases in between. The CDR3 is made up of 12 amino acids. The V gene's germline CDR1 is SGHAT and CDR2 FQNNGV. DNA for the CDR3: TGTGCCAGCAGCTCGGGAGTAGGGGAGCAGTACTTC. Protein product: CASSSGVGEQYF.

J is TRBJ1-1 and V is TRBV10-1; D is possibly TRBD1 (5 bases). Germline-derived CDR1 and CDR2 are WNHNN and SYGVQD (reference sequence). The CDR3 is made up of 14 amino acids. The V and J ends lost 3 bases and 5 bases respectively, with 13 bases between them. This CDR3 reads CASSEWRGGTEAFF. The CDR3 DNA is TGCGCCAGCAGTGAATGGCGGGGGGGGACTGAAGCTTTCTTT.

This clone showed up just once. This chain uses TRBV19 with TRBJ1-5; TRBD1 is a possible D gene (5 bases). V lost 4 bases, J lost 3 bases, and 10 bases lay in between. The germline CDR1 and CDR2 sequences are LNHDA and SQIVND (reference sequence). The CDR3 totals 14 residues. CDR3 sequence reads: CASSTRQTNQPQHF. CDR3 nucleotide sequence: TGTGCCAGTAGTACACGACAGACCAATCAGCCCCAGCATTTT.

The V call is TRBV29-1, the J call TRBJ2-1; D gene ambiguous. The CDR3 contains 12 residues. Trimming removed 8 bases at V and 2 bases at J, with 10 bases between. In germline, CDR1 is SQVTM, CDR2 ANQGSEA. This CDR3 reads CSFNGAYNEQFF. CDR3 DNA: TGCAGCTTCAACGGAGCCTACAATGAGCAGTTCTTC.

The chain links TRBV27 to TRBJ2-3, with 7 bases lining up with TRBD2. CDR3 size: 18 residues. V gave up 5 bases and J gave up 0 bases; unmatched junction bases: 14. Germline V gene sequence: CDR1 MNHEY, CDR2 SMNVEV (reference sequence). For the CDR3, the DNA is TGTGCCAGCAGTCGGCGTCGTGCTAGCGGAGCTAGCACAGATACGCAGTATTTT. As protein: CASSRRRASGASTDTQYF.

The chain links TRBV19 to TRBJ1-5; 7 bases are shared with TRBD1. J gave up 9 bases and V 4 bases, and 9 bases lay outside the gene matches. Germline V CDR1 and CDR2: LNHDA, SQIVND (reference sequence). The CDR3 contains 14 residues. The CDR3 loop reads CASSTGGAGGPQHF. DNA of the CDR3: TGTGCCAGTAGTACCGGCGGGGCAGGGGGGCCCCAGCATTTT.